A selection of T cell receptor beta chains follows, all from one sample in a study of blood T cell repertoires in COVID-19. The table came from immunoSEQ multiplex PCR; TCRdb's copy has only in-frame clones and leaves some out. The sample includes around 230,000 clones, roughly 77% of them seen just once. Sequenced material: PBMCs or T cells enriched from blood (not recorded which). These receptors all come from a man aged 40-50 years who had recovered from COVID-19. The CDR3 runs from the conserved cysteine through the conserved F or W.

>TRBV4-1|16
CASSQDPALGGNIQYF
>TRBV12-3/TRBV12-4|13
CASSDRGNSPLHF
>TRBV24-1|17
CATSDFTLAGGNNEQFF
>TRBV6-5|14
CASSRGGQQETQYF
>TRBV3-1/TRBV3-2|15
CASSPGGTGLYEQYF
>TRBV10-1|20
CASDQPGQGGLCSYNSPLHF
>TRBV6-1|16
CASSEELTGHSYEQYF
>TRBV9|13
CASSAGAGETQYF
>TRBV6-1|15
CASSELPGINQPQHF
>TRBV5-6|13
CASRRDPGDTQYF
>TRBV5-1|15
CASSRTGGVGQPQHF
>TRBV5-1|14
CASSLGQGRTEAFF
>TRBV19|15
CASSLPSATNEKLFF
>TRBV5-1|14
CASSLTGGNTEAFF
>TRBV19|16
CASSMISPGKNTEAFF
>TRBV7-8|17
CASSLAGGQGAREKLFF
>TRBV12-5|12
CASDNQGTEAFF
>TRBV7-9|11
CASSPSYEQYF
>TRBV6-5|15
CASSYDGVMNTEAFF
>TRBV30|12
CAWSRGKYGYTF
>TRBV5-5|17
CASSPGLAGFGTDTQYF
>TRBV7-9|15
CASSLGQGIHYGYTF
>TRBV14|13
CASSLQENTEAFF
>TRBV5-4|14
CASSLSGSFYEQYF
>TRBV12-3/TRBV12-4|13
CASSLGMNTEAFF
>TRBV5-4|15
CASSLTSGPQETQYF
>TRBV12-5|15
CASGPRGGWGTEAFF
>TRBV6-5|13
CASSYSSNTEAFF